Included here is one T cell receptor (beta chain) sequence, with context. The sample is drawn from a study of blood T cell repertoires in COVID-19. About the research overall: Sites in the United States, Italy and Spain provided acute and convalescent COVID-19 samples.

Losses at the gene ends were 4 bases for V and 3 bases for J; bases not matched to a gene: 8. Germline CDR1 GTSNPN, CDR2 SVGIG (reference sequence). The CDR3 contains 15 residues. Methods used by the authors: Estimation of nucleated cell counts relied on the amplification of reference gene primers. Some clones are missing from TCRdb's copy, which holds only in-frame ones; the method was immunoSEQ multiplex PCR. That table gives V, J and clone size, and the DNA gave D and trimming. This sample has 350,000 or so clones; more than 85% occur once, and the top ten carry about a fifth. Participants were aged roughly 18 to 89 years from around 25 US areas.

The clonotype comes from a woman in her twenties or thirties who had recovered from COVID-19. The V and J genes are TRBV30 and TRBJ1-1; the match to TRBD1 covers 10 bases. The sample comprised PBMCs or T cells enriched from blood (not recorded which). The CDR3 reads CAWNPGQGLDTEAFF. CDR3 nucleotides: TGTGCCTGGAATCCGGGACAGGGGTTAGACACTGAAGCTTTCTTT.